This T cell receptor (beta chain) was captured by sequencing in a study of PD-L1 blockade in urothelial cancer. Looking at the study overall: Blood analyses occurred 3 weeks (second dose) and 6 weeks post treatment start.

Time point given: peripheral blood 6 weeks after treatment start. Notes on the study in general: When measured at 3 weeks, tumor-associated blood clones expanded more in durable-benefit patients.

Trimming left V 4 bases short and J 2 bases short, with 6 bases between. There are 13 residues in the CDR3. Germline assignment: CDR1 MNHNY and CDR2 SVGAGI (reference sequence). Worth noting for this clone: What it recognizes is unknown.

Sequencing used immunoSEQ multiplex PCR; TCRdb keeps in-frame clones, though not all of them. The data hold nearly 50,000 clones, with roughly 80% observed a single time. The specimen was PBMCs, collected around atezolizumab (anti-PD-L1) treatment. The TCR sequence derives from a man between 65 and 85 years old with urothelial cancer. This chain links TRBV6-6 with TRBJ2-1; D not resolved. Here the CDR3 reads CASSFSAYNEQFF. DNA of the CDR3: TGTGCCAGCAGTTTCAGTGCCTACAATGAGCAGTTCTTC.